Below, 9 T cell receptor beta chains from the same sample are listed, as sequenced in a study of T cells in Graves' hyperthyroidism and ophthalmopathy. The investigators amplified TCR beta CDR3 regions from RNA transcripts. The study used the HTBI primer set for a first-round RT-PCR of the TCR CDR3. TCRdb re-called the multiplex PCR reads through MiXCR, storing one row per CDR3 protein. The sample consists of under 650,000 distinct CDR3 sequences, about 17% of them appearing once. The material sequenced was blood. These receptors were obtained from a woman younger than 45 with Graves' hyperthyroidism.

This clonotype was counted at least ten times. This rearrangement joins TRBV7-2 to TRBJ2-3; no clear D gene. CDR3 length: 15 residues. Germline CDR1 and CDR2: SGHTA and FQGNSA. Trimming took off 4 bases at V and 4 bases at J, with 15 bases between the two ends. CDR3 DNA sequence: TGTGCCAGCAGCTCCCAATATGGAGCAGCAGATACGCAGTATTTT. It encodes CASSSQYGAADTQYF.

Only a few counts were recorded for this clonotype. CDR3 in DNA: TGTGCCAGCAGTTCCGTTGACTTCACGGTTAATGAGCAGTTCTTC. Its translation: CASSSVDFTVNEQFF. The gene calls are TRBV27 and TRBJ2-1; D call uncertain. CDR1 MNHEY and CDR2 SMNVEV come from the germline V gene (reference sequence). Between the trimmed V and J ends, which lost 4 bases and 7 bases, there was a span of 17 bases. This CDR3 spans 15 amino acids.

This clonotype was found a few times. The chain combines TRBV20-1 with TRBJ1-1; possible D gene TRBD1, 6 bases. The CDR3 runs to 14 residues. CDR1 and CDR2 (germline): DFQATT, SNEGSKA (reference sequence). The V gene lost 0 bases and the J gene lost 6 bases, with 14 bases spanning the gap. CDR3 amino acids: CSARDTGHMAEAFF. The CDR3 region has the DNA TGCAGTGCTAGAGATACAGGGCATATGGCTGAAGCTTTCTTT.

The sample holds many counts of this clonotype. V usage is TRBV12-3 or TRBV12-4 and J usage is TRBJ2-5; TRBD1 agrees at 7 bases. V was clipped by 5 bases and J by 1 base; unmatched bases: 7. The CDR3 is 15 residues long. The CDR3 reads CASSNQQGIQETQYF. CDR3 nucleotide sequence: TGTGCCAGCAGTAATCAACAGGGGATCCAAGAGACCCAGTACTTC.

The sample holds many counts of this clonotype. The CDR3 sequence: CASSLSPVKTDTQYF. The CDR3 nucleotides are TGTGCCAGCAGCTTATCCCCCGTTAAGACAGATACGCAGTATTTT. The chain carries TRBV7-8 and TRBJ2-3; D ambiguous. The germline CDR1 and CDR2 sequences are SGHVS and FQNEAQ. Trimming left V 2 bases short and J 3 bases short, with 12 bases between. The CDR3 sequence is 15 residues long.

The table lists this clonotype with a few counts. The rearrangement joins TRBV10-2 to TRBJ2-2, with TRBD2 identical over 10 bases. In germline, CDR1 is WSHSY, CDR2 SAAADI. V lost 2 bases, J lost 5 bases, and 8 bases stayed unmatched. This CDR3 is built from 17 residues. Written as DNA, the CDR3 is TGCGCCAGCAGTGAGAGTCCGGGACTAGCGAGAACCGGGGAGCTGTTTTTT. This codes for CASSESPGLARTGELFF.

This clonotype was picked up many times. The V call is TRBV30, the J call TRBJ2-7, with 7 bases lining up with TRBD1. The junction had 3 bases not matched to a gene; V was cut back by 0 bases and J by 1 base. The CDR3 length is 14 residues. CDR1 and CDR2 (germline): GTSNPN, SVGIG (reference sequence). CDR3: CAWSVRDRSYEQYF. For the CDR3, the DNA is TGTGCCTGGAGTGTAAGGGACAGATCCTACGAGCAGTACTTC.

This clonotype was detected many times. V and J are TRBV28 and TRBJ1-4; perhaps TRBD1 as D (5 bases). V was trimmed by 10 bases and J by 0 bases, leaving 9 bases between them. The germline V gene has CDR1 MDHEN and CDR2 SYDVKM. This CDR3 has 13 residues. The CDR3 region is CATRQSTNEKLFF. The CDR3 DNA follows: TGTGCCACCAGACAGTCAACTAATGAAAAACTGTTTTTT.

This clonotype was seen only a few times. The V and J genes are TRBV27 and TRBJ1-2; unclear D gene. Germline lookup yields CDR1 MNHEY and CDR2 SMNVEV (reference sequence). The V end lost 3 bases, the J end lost 4 bases, and 12 bases lay between the germline ends. The CDR3 loop spans 14 amino acids. The CDR3 region is CASSFAARSYGYTF. The CDR3, as DNA: TGTGCCAGCAGTTTTGCGGCAAGGAGCTATGGCTACACCTTC.